This T cell receptor beta chain appears in the sequencing data of a study of T-cell memory formation after mild COVID-19. Broader study findings: Memory cells collected pre-infection included some clones that later responded, suggesting cross-reactive memory joined. A second wave expanding day 15 to 37 was CD4+-biased; contracting clones were balanced. Among clones peaking at day 37 in the second wave, SARS-CoV-2 specificity remained unconfirmed.

Germline CDR1 reads SGHDT; CDR2 reads YYEEEE. This CDR3 is 19 amino acids long. Trimming at V came to 5 bases and at J to 2 bases, leaving 18 bases not matched to a gene. In the case of this clonotype: Its antigen is unidentified.

TCRdb redid the calling of the 5' RACE reads with MiXCR, one entry per CDR3 protein. The sample has a few hundred thousand distinct CDR3 sequences, 20% seen once. The chain combines TRBV5-6 with TRBJ2-4; TRBD2 matches 8 bases. Sequences were obtained from PBMCs or a T cell subset sorted from them (not recorded which). This TCR came from a young man who had mild COVID-19 (a few samples of this study predate the infection). Cell type and time point are not known. The CDR3, as DNA: TGTGCCAGCAGTCGGGAGCGGGGGTGGGCTTCGGGGACCAAAAACATTCAGTACTTC. Translation: CASSRERGWASGTKNIQYF.